These 27 T cell receptor beta chains were sequenced from one sample in a study of T cell responses to AZD1222 COVID-19 vaccine. Generated by immunoSEQ multiplex PCR, the TCRdb table keeps only in-frame clones and is missing some. The repertoire consists of about 99,000 clones, with roughly 91% occurring once and the leading ten covering under 50%. Sequencing was performed on peripheral blood, taken on day 0 of AZD1222 vaccination. The receptors here all came from an adult in good health.

The V gene is TRBV5-6, the J gene TRBJ2-1; the match to TRBD1 covers 12 bases. This CDR3 spans 17 amino acids. The V gene end was trimmed by 1 base and the J gene end by 7 bases; junction bases not matched to a gene: 9. CDR1 SGHDT and CDR2 YYEEEE come from the germline V gene. CDR3 loop: CASSLIPAGQGANEQFF. The CDR3 region has the DNA TGTGCCAGCAGCTTGATCCCCGCGGGACAGGGGGCGAATGAGCAGTTCTTC.

This clone was detected a few times. V usage is TRBV9 and J usage is TRBJ1-4; D possibly corresponds to TRBD1 (6 bases). The germline V gene encodes CDR1 SGDLS and CDR2 YYNGEE. The CDR3 loop spans 17 amino acids. With 4 bases removed from V and 0 bases from J, the gap between germline ends came to 16 bases. In DNA, the CDR3 is TGTGCCAGCAGCCCCTATGGGACACCGACAACTAATGAAAAACTGTTTTTT. Its protein is CASSPYGTPTTNEKLFF.

This chain uses TRBV6-5 with TRBJ2-7; 9 positions match TRBD1. CDR1 and CDR2 from the germline V gene are MNHEY and SVGAGI. There are 14 residues in the CDR3. Trimming took 7 bases from V and 4 from J; bases not matched to a gene: 8. CDR3 loop: CASNPTGGRYEQYF. CDR3 in DNA: TGTGCCAGCAACCCGACAGGGGGAAGGTACGAGCAGTACTTC.

This chain connects TRBV7-3 to TRBJ2-2, with 7 bases aligning to TRBD1. V lost 2 bases to trimming and J lost 5 bases; unmatched junction nucleotides: 8. The CDR3 extends over 16 amino acids. CDR1 is SGHTA, CDR2 FQGTGA, per germline. The CDR3 reads CASSLFRGQGTGELFF. The DNA for the CDR3 is TGTGCCAGCAGCTTATTTAGGGGGCAAGGGACCGGGGAGCTGTTTTTT.

This clone was seen only a few times. The V and J genes are TRBV5-1 and TRBJ1-4; TRBD1 agrees at 7 bases. Germline CDR1 is SGHRS and CDR2 is YFSETQ. The CDR3 has 14 amino acids. The V segment lost 3 bases and the J segment 8 bases; nucleotides outside the gene matches: 7. CDR3 loop: CASSSRDSNEKLFF. The CDR3 region has the DNA TGCGCCAGCAGCTCCCGGGACAGCAACGAAAAACTGTTTTTT. The variable domain in full, with the rest retrieved from reference TRBV5-1 and TRBJ1-4, is KAGVTQTPRYLIKTRGQQVTLSCSPISGHRSVSWYQQTPGQGLQFLFEYFSETQRNKGNFPGRFSGRQFSNSRSEMNVSTLELGDSALYLCASSSRDSNEKLFFGSGTQLSVL.

The J gene is TRBJ2-7, the V gene TRBV6-5; D gene unclear. V lost 2 bases, J lost 10 bases, and 15 bases lay in between. Germline values: CDR1 MNHEY, CDR2 SVGAGI. The CDR3 totals 13 residues. Here the CDR3 DNA reads TGTGCCAGCAGTTACGGGCTATCGAGTCCTCAGTACTTC. Encoded protein: CASSYGLSSPQYF.

The chain carries TRBV29-1 and TRBJ1-2; D gene ambiguous. V dropped 6 bases and J dropped 7 bases, with 12 bases sitting between them. The CDR3 runs 11 residues. Germline assignment: CDR1 SQVTM and CDR2 ANQGSEA. This chain's CDR3 is CSVSLGGGYTF. CDR3 DNA: TGCAGCGTCTCACTAGGAGGTGGCTACACCTTC. The whole variable domain, remainder taken from reference TRBV29-1 and TRBJ1-2, is SAVISQKPSRDICQRGTSLTIQCQVDSQVTMMFWYRQQPGQSLTLIATANQGSEATYESGFVIDKFPISRPNLTFSTLTVSNMSPEDSSIYLCSVSLGGGYTFGSGTRLTVV.

This clone was found once. V usage is TRBV29-1 and J usage is TRBJ1-1; tentatively, D is TRBD1 (5 bases). Germline CDR1 reads SQVTM; CDR2 reads ANQGSEA. Between the trimmed V and J ends, which lost 8 bases and 0 bases, there was a span of 13 bases. CDR3 length equals 13 residues. The CDR3 DNA reads TGCAGCTCATCGGGACGGATGAACACTGAAGCTTTCTTT. As protein: CSSSGRMNTEAFF.

This clone was counted between two and nine times. V is TRBV19 and J is TRBJ2-5; weak D call: TRBD1 (5 bases). The V gene lost 4 bases and the J gene lost 2 bases, with 8 bases spanning the gap. CDR3 size: 13 residues. The germline CDR1 and CDR2 sequences are LNHDA and SQIVND (reference sequence). The CDR3 DNA follows: TGTGCCAGTAGTAAGGACACTCAAGAGACCCAGTACTTC. As protein: CASSKDTQETQYF.

The gene calls are TRBV15 and TRBJ2-3; 14 nucleotides agree with TRBD2. The V and J ends lost 5 bases and 3 bases, in that order; junction bases with no gene match: 7. The CDR3 totals 17 residues. Germline CDR1 reads LNHNV; CDR2 reads YYDKDF (reference sequence). CDR3: CATSPGGLAGGTDTQYF. The DNA of the CDR3 is TGTGCCACCAGCCCCGGCGGACTAGCGGGAGGTACAGATACGCAGTATTTT.

This chain connects TRBV6-6 to TRBJ1-1, with a tentative D call TRBD1 (6 bases). Germline-derived CDR1 and CDR2 are MNHNY and SVGAGI (reference sequence). The CDR3 has 15 amino acids. The V end lost 7 bases, the J end lost 1 base, and 16 bases lay between the germline ends. The CDR3 DNA follows: TGTGCCAGCACCTACCCGGGACAAACGAACACTGAAGCTTTCTTT. This encodes CASTYPGQTNTEAFF.

A single count supports this clone. The CDR3 DNA sequence: TGCAGTGCTAGAGAGGTCTGGGAGCAGTACTTC. Translating gives CSAREVWEQYF. J is TRBJ2-7 and V is TRBV20-1; unclear D gene. The CDR3 covers 11 residues. Trimming took 0 bases from V and 7 from J, leaving 7 bases between them. Germline-derived CDR1 and CDR2 are DFQATT and SNEGSKA (reference sequence).

The sample holds one count of this clone. The V and J genes are TRBV27 and TRBJ1-1; TRBD1 might be the D (6 bases). V lost 5 bases to trimming and J lost 10 bases, with 20 bases between them. CDR3 length: 14 residues. Germline-derived CDR1 and CDR2 are MNHEY and SMNVEV (reference sequence). The CDR3 DNA sequence: TGTGCCAGCAGTACAAACAGGGTTGCGGCTCCAGCTTTCTTT. Protein product: CASSTNRVAAPAFF.

The V call is TRBV3-1 (or the pseudogene TRBV3-2), the J call TRBJ2-2, with 12 bases lining up with TRBD2. This CDR3 region has 21 residues. From germline, CDR1 is LGHDT and CDR2 YNNKEL (reference sequence). Losses at the gene ends were 4 bases for V and 1 base for J; bases not matched to a gene: 16. The CDR3 reads CASSRQGTRTSGTLNTGELFF. The DNA for the CDR3 is TGTGCCAGCAGCCGCCAAGGGACCCGGACTAGCGGGACGCTGAACACCGGGGAGCTGTTTTTT.

The V gene is TRBV11-2, the J gene TRBJ1-2, with no clear D. The CDR3 runs to 15 residues. Trimming removed 0 bases at V and 8 bases at J, with 16 bases between. The germline CDR1 and CDR2 sequences are SGHAT and FQNNGV. The CDR3 region has the DNA TGTGCCAGCAGCTTAGATTCGACCGAGATACGGGGCTACACCTTC. Its protein is CASSLDSTEIRGYTF.

The rearrangement uses TRBV7-2 and TRBJ2-5, with 7 bases lining up with TRBD2. The CDR3 extends over 16 amino acids. Germline loops: CDR1 SGHTA, CDR2 FQGNSA. The junction had 12 bases not matched to a gene; V was cut back by 3 bases and J by 5 bases. CDR3 coding DNA: TGTGCCAGCAGCTTGGGGACGGTGCGGGAGAGGGAGACCCAGTACTTC. Amino acid sequence: CASSLGTVRERETQYF.

For the CDR3, the DNA is TGTGCCAGCAGTGAAGCGGCCCGGGCTATTAATGAAAAACTGTTTTTT. As protein: CASSEAARAINEKLFF. The chain couples TRBV6-1 to TRBJ1-4; no clear D. V lost 0 bases and J lost 4, with 12 bases in between. This CDR3 has 16 amino acids. Germline V CDR1 and CDR2: MNHNS, SASEGT.

The DNA of the CDR3 is TGTGCCAGCAGTTTCGACAGGTACAATGAGCAGTTCTTC. It encodes CASSFDRYNEQFF. The chain joins TRBV12-3 or TRBV12-4 to TRBJ2-1, with a tentative D call TRBD1 (6 bases). Trimming pared 3 bases from V and 4 bases from J, leaving 7 bases between. The CDR3 consists of 13 residues.

V is TRBV27 and J is TRBJ1-6, with D uncertain. Trimming left V 5 bases short and J 1 base short, with 9 bases between. Germline CDR1 reads MNHEY; CDR2 reads SMNVEV (reference sequence). The CDR3 runs 15 residues. The CDR3 spells CASSPDRSYNSPLHF. Written as DNA, the CDR3 is TGTGCCAGCAGTCCGGACCGTTCCTATAATTCACCCCTCCACTTT.

The chain uses TRBV4-1 and TRBJ2-1, with TRBD2 matching over 14 bases. V shed 2 bases, J shed 5 bases, and the junction held 11 bases outside the gene matches. Germline assignment: CDR1 MGHRA and CDR2 YSYEKL. The CDR3 totals 19 residues. CDR3 sequence reads: CASSQPDGTSGRGHNEQFF. The CDR3 region has the DNA TGCGCCAGCAGCCAACCCGATGGGACTAGCGGGAGAGGCCACAATGAGCAGTTCTTC.

This chain links TRBV28 with TRBJ2-7, with 12 bases fitting TRBD1. Germline loops: CDR1 MDHEN, CDR2 SYDVKM. The CDR3 runs to 15 residues. V lost 6 bases and J lost 6; bases outside the gene matches: 9. CDR3 residues: CASRAGTGGIGEQYF. In DNA form, the CDR3 reads TGTGCCAGCAGAGCCGGGACAGGGGGCATAGGCGAGCAGTACTTC.

CDR3 bases: TGTGCCAGTATGGCCCTAGACAGGGGGCGTAGCAATCAGCCCCAGCATTTT. This translates into CASMALDRGRSNQPQHF. The chain employs TRBV19 and TRBJ1-5; 10 nucleotides match TRBD1. CDR1 and CDR2 from the germline V gene are LNHDA and SQIVND (reference sequence). V trimming: 7 bases; J trimming: 0 bases; junction bases outside the gene matches: 9. CDR3 size: 17 residues.

The rearrangement links TRBV7-2 to TRBJ1-3, with TRBD1 identical over 11 bases. The CDR3 runs to 17 residues. Germline V gene lookup returns CDR1 SGHTA and CDR2 FQGNSA. With 0 bases clipped from V and 3 bases from J, the junction kept 4 bases outside the gene matches. The CDR3 here is CASSLAGTGGFGNTIYF. In DNA, the CDR3 is TGTGCCAGCAGCTTAGCGGGGACAGGGGGTTTTGGAAACACCATATATTTT.

This clone was seen a single time. V gene TRBV7-2 combines with J gene TRBJ2-3; TRBD1 matches at 10 bases. There are 14 residues in the CDR3. The germline CDR1 and CDR2 sequences are SGHTA and FQGNSA. V gave up 0 bases and J gave up 6 bases; unmatched junction bases: 0. CDR3 DNA: TGTGCCAGCAGCTTAGCGGACAGGGGGGATACGCAGTATTTT. It yields the protein CASSLADRGDTQYF.

This rearrangement joins TRBV7-2 to TRBJ1-2, with D possibly TRBD1 on 5 matching bases. Germline V gene sequence: CDR1 SGHTA, CDR2 FQGNSA. Trimming removed 5 bases from V and 4 bases from J, with 14 bases in between. The CDR3 length is 14 residues. The chain's CDR3 is CASSPQGVGYGYTF. As DNA, the CDR3 is TGTGCCAGCAGCCCTCAGGGCGTAGGCTATGGCTACACCTTC.

This clone was picked up a small number of times. The rearrangement links TRBV18 to TRBJ2-7; 10 positions agree with TRBD1. The ends lost 2 bases at V and 2 bases at J; junction bases unmatched: 3. Germline assignment: CDR1 KGHSH and CDR2 LQKENI. The CDR3 extends over 15 amino acids. The CDR3 loop reads CASSPWTGGPYEQYF. DNA of the CDR3: TGTGCCAGCTCACCATGGACAGGGGGTCCCTACGAGCAGTACTTC.

The table lists this clone with a count of one. This rearrangement joins TRBV7-9 to TRBJ1-2; D gene uncertain. Germline CDR1 SEHNR, CDR2 FQNEAQ (reference sequence). The CDR3 extends over 12 amino acids. Trimming left V 5 bases short and J 3 bases short, with 7 bases between. The CDR3 loop reads CASSPVDYGYTF. The CDR3 coding sequence is TGTGCCAGCAGCCCGGTTGACTATGGCTACACCTTC.